This T cell receptor (beta chain) appears in the sequencing data of a study of lymphopenia after photon versus proton radiotherapy (dated by TCRdb to between 2018 and 2020). In the study overall: The immunological effects of photon versus proton radiation therapy were compared in patients with gastrointestinal tumors who developed high-grade lymphopenia. A cohort of under 25 patients with gastrointestinal tumors who received either photon or proton therapy and subsequently developed lymphopenia was included. The study aimed to characterize how the two radiation modalities differ in their impact on the immune system.

Study-level results and caveats: Across the cohort, a larger post-nadir drop in TCR diversity was inversely correlated with overall survival time among patients who died. The survival association was examined only in patients who died, and the authors described better survival with proton therapy as a possibility, not as a demonstrated result. During treatment, patients who received proton therapy stayed relatively stable, whereas patients who received photon therapy lost naive T cells and TCR diversity and gained effector/memory populations. After the lymphocyte count nadir, oligoclonal expansion, especially of CD8+ Temra cells, was observed in photon-treated repertoires, and the drop in diversity was driven by this expansion.

Library generation was performed with the immunoSEQ multiplex PCR assay. T cell repertoires were profiled by deep sequencing of rearranged TCR beta loci, alongside multiparametric flow cytometry. This immuneACCESS table, as held by TCRdb, lists in-frame sequences with V and J called but not all clones. Of the missing ones, under half trace to an unresolved V gene in checked studies; the others have no known cause. The sample table shows about 39,000 clones, and roughly 90% are seen once. The top ten clonotypes cover around 15% of the sample. The germline V gene supplies CDR1 SGHTA and CDR2 FQGNSA. The germline V end is reduced by 3 bases and the J end by 5 bases; junction bases left unmatched: 13. From the cysteine through the phenylalanine, the CDR3 covers 18 amino acids. The sequence is cut down to CDR3 DNA, 54 bases in frame from base 1. For this clone: Its antigen remains unidentified. Base qualities were left out, and no much larger clone turns up one base away.

Sequenced here: peripheral blood, sampled from a patient treated with photon-based radiotherapy. This receptor chain uses TRBV7-2 and TRBJ2-5, with TRBD2 identical over 12 junction bases. This receptor was identified in a man aged 55 to 70 with cholangiocarcinoma. The CDR3: CASSFSRRLAGAGETQYF. The bases read TGTGCCAGCAGCTTTTCACGGAGACTAGCGGGAGCGGGGGAGACCCAGTACTTC.